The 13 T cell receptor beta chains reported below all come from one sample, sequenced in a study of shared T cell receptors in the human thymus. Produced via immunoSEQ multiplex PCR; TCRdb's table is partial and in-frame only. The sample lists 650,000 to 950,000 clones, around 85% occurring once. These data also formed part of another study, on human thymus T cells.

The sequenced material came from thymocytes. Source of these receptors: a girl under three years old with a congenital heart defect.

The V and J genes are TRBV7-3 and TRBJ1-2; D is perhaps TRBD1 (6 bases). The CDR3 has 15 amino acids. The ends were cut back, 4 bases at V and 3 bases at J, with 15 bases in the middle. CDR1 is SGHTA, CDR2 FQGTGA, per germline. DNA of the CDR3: TGTGCCAGCAGCTCCCTGGACAGAGACTACTATGGCTACACCTTC. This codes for CASSSLDRDYYGYTF.

The CDR3 protein is CASSQRRGFPEQYF. The CDR3 bases are TGCGCCAGCAGCCAAAGAAGGGGGTTTCCCGAGCAGTACTTC. This rearrangement joins TRBV4-1 to TRBJ2-7, with D possibly matching TRBD1 (6 bases). CDR1 and CDR2 from the germline V gene are MGHRA and YSYEKL. Trimming took off 2 bases at V and 6 bases at J, with 14 bases between the two ends. The CDR3 covers 14 residues.

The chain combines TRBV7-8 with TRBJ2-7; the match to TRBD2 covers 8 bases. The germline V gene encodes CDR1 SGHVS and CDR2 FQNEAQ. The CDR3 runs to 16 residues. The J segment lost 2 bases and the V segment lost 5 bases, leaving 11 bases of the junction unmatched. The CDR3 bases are TGTGCCAGCAGCCGCTCCGGGCGGGGGGACACCTACGAGCAGTACTTC. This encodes CASSRSGRGDTYEQYF.

The CDR3 is CASGYERGGKDEQYF. The DNA of the CDR3 is TGTGCCAGCGGCTACGAGAGGGGCGGGAAGGACGAGCAGTACTTC. V and J are TRBV28 and TRBJ2-7; TRBD2 is a possible D gene (6 bases). This CDR3 has 15 residues. Trimming took off 8 bases at V and 5 bases at J, with 22 bases between the two ends. Per the germline V gene, CDR1 is MDHEN and CDR2 is SYDVKM. Together with reference TRBV28 and TRBJ2-7, the CDR3 gives the full variable domain: DVKVTQSSRYLVKRTGEKVFLECVQDMDHENMFWYRQDPGLGLRLIYFSYDVKMKEKGDIPEGYSVSREKKERFSLILESASTNQTSMYLCASGYERGGKDEQYFGPGTRLTVT.

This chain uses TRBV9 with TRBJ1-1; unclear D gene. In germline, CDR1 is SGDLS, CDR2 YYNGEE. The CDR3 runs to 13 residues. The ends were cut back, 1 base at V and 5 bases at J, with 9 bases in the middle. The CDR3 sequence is CASSVSGETEAFF. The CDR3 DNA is TGTGCCAGCAGCGTATCGGGAGAGACTGAAGCTTTCTTT.

CDR3 sequence (DNA): TGTGCCAGCAGCGAACAGGCCCCGCCCATCTATGGCTACACCTTC. This translates into CASSEQAPPIYGYTF. The chain employs TRBV9 and TRBJ1-2, with D perhaps TRBD1 (5 bases). The CDR3 has 15 amino acids. Germline V gene data show CDR1 as SGDLS and CDR2 as YYNGEE. V lost 3 bases to trimming and J lost 4 bases, with 16 bases between them.

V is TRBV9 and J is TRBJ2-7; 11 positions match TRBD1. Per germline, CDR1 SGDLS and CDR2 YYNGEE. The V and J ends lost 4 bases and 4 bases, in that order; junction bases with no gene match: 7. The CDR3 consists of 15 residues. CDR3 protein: CASSSGQGALYEQYF. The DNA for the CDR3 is TGTGCCAGCAGCTCCGGACAGGGGGCTTTGTACGAGCAGTACTTC.

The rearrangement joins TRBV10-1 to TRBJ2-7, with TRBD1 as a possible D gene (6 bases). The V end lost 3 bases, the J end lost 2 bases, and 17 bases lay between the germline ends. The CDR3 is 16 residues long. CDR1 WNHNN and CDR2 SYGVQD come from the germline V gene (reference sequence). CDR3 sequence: CASSEGAGAIPYEQYF. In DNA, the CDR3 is TGCGCCAGCAGTGAAGGGGCAGGGGCCATCCCCTACGAGCAGTACTTC.

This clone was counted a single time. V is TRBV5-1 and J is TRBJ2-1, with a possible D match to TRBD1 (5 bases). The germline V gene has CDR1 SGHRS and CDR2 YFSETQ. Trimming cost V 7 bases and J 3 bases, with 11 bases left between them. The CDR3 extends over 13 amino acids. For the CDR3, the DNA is TGCGCCAGCGAGTCAGACAGCTACAATGAGCAGTTCTTC. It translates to CASESDSYNEQFF.

CDR3 protein: CASRLAGGPDPNEQFF. In DNA, the CDR3 is TGTGCCAGCCGGCTAGCGGGGGGGCCAGACCCCAATGAGCAGTTCTTC. The V call is TRBV27, the J call TRBJ2-1, with 12 bases that match TRBD2. The germline V gene has CDR1 MNHEY and CDR2 SMNVEV (reference sequence). The CDR3 runs to 16 residues. V lost 8 bases, J lost 6 bases, and 11 bases stayed unmatched.

The CDR3 DNA reads TGTGCCAGCAGTTCCCAGACAGGCGAGCTTTACGAGCAGTACTTC. Amino acids: CASSSQTGELYEQYF. The genes are TRBV27 and TRBJ2-7; possibly TRBD1 for D (6 bases). The CDR3 extends over 15 amino acids. Trimming left V 4 bases short and J 4 bases short, with 17 bases between. The germline V gene encodes CDR1 MNHEY and CDR2 SMNVEV (reference sequence).

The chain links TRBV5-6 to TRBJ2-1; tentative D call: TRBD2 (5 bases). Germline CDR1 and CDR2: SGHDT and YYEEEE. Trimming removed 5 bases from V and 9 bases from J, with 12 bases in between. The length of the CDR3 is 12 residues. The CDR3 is CASRAGRSEQFF. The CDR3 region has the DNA TGTGCCAGCAGGGCGGGTCGGAGTGAGCAGTTCTTC.

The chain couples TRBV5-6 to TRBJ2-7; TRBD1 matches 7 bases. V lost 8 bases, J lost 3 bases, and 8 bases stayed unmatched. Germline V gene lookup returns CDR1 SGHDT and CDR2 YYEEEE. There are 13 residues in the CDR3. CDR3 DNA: TGTGCCAGTTCAGGGACAGCAGACTACGAGCAGTACTTC. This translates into CASSGTADYEQYF.